The entry that follows covers one T cell receptor beta chain sequence. Its antigen remains unidentified. CDR1 SGHDT and CDR2 YYEEEE come from the germline V gene. The CDR3 has 14 residues. Trimming removed 1 base from V and 4 bases from J; junction bases left unmatched: 3. The record originates from a study of beta chain features in type 1 diabetes. As for the study in general: All samples yielded around 99 million examined sorted cells. Study-wide points: Naive, central memory and Treg TCRB repertoires appeared more alike in patients than in healthy donors. Type 1 diabetes patients showed a moderate but significant shortening of TCRB CDR3s in all four CD4+ subsets.

The purity of all sorted populations exceeded 95%. The whole isolated RNA underwent reverse transcription, so sequencing captured expressed TCRB transcripts. Roughly 3.6 million reads per sample on average were obtained from naive, central memory and regulatory T cell samples. The assay was immunoSEQ multiplex PCR, and TCRdb's table has in-frame clones only and misses some. The sample has about 650,000 clones, roughly an eighth seen once. The sequenced sample was naive CD4+ T cells from blood. The genes are TRBV5-6 and TRBJ1-1; 8 bases map to TRBD1. This receptor was identified in a man aged 25 to 40 with type 1 diabetes. CDR3 loop: CASSLTRGPTEAFF. CDR3 nucleotides: TGTGCCAGCAGCTTGACCAGGGGGCCCACTGAAGCTTTCTTT.